These 14 T cell receptor beta chains came from one sample sequenced in a study of T-cell reconstitution after alpha-beta-depleted transplantation in children. Unique molecular identifiers were used to barcode this TCRbeta library. TCRdb itself ran the PCR reads through MiXCR, one entry per CDR3 protein. Of 500,000 to 750,000 distinct CDR3 sequences detected, over 10% appear once; the ten largest clones hold 2.2%. The sequencing used PBMCs, mostly from graft donor cells, collected 360 days after TCRalphabeta/CD19-depleted stem cell transplant. These receptors were obtained from a male patient younger than 18 who had a stem cell transplant for acute myeloid leukemia, so the T cells may come from the graft donor.

In this sample, this clonotype turned up a few times. J is TRBJ2-1 and V is TRBV29-1, with 7 bases identical to TRBD2. Losses at the gene ends were 2 bases for V and 9 bases for J; bases not matched to a gene: 22. There are 18 residues in the CDR3. Per germline, CDR1 SQVTM and CDR2 ANQGSEA. CDR3 protein: CSVERGRTLALLDSEQFF. The DNA of the CDR3 is TGCAGCGTTGAACGGGGCAGGACACTAGCGCTTTTAGACAGTGAGCAGTTCTTC.

This clonotype has just a few counts. The rearrangement links TRBV2 to TRBJ2-1, with no clear D. CDR1 and CDR2 from the germline V gene are SNHLY and FYNNEI. The CDR3 covers 14 residues. Trimming removed 4 bases at V and 9 bases at J, with 16 bases between. CDR3 loop: CASSGPLTPREQFF. As DNA, the CDR3 is TGTGCCAGCAGTGGACCGCTCACCCCGCGTGAGCAGTTCTTC. The whole variable domain, remainder taken from reference TRBV2 and TRBJ2-1, is EPEVTQTPSHQVTQMGQEVILRCVPISNHLYFYWYRQILGQKVEFLVSFYNNEISEKSEIFDDQFSVERPDGSNFTLKIRSTKLEDSAMYFCASSGPLTPREQFFGPGTRLTVL.

The CDR3: CASSFRAGGQETQYF. The CDR3, as DNA: TGTGCCAGCAGTTTTAGAGCGGGAGGCCAAGAGACCCAGTACTTC. The chain has TRBV6-5 and TRBJ2-5; 9 nucleotides agree with TRBD2. Germline V gene sequence: CDR1 MNHEY, CDR2 SVGAGI. This CDR3 is 15 amino acids long. With 4 bases clipped from V and 1 base from J, the junction kept 4 bases outside the gene matches.

DNA for the CDR3: TGCAGCGTGGGAGACAGGGGAACTAGCACAGATACGCAGTATTTT. Protein sequence: CSVGDRGTSTDTQYF. This chain connects TRBV29-1 to TRBJ2-3, with 8 bases fitting TRBD1. Unmatched junction bases numbered 8, after V lost 6 bases and J lost 0 bases. CDR3 length: 15 residues. Per the germline V gene, CDR1 is SQVTM and CDR2 is ANQGSEA.

The chain joins TRBV4-2 to TRBJ2-7, with D maybe TRBD1 (6 bases). The length of the CDR3 is 12 residues. Germline loops: CDR1 LGHNA, CDR2 YNFKEQ. V lost 8 bases and J lost 3, with 11 bases in between. The CDR3 reads CASGGHDYEQYF. CDR3 nucleotides: TGTGCCAGCGGGGGACACGACTACGAGCAGTACTTC.

This clonotype has at least ten counts. J is TRBJ1-1 and V is TRBV29-1, with D possibly TRBD1 on 6 matching bases. Trimming shortened V by 5 bases and J by 11 bases, and 12 bases separated the two germline ends. From germline, CDR1 is SQVTM and CDR2 ANQGSEA. The CDR3 is 10 amino acids. CDR3 coding DNA: TGCAGCGTTCAACAGGGTACGGCTTTCTTT. It encodes CSVQQGTAFF.

The table lists this clonotype with a few counts. The chain recombines TRBV20-1 with TRBJ2-3; TRBD1 matches at 8 bases. Trimming cost V 5 bases and J 2 bases; bases outside gene matches: 9. CDR3 length equals 15 residues. Germline values: CDR1 DFQATT, CDR2 SNEGSKA (reference sequence). The chain's CDR3 is CSAETGARVTDTQYF. The CDR3 nucleotides are TGCAGTGCTGAGACAGGGGCGAGGGTCACAGATACGCAGTATTTT.

This clonotype turned up a few times. The chain carries TRBV29-1 and TRBJ2-7; 9 bases are a match to TRBD2. CDR3 size: 15 residues. V was clipped by 4 bases and J by 4 bases; unmatched bases: 11. Germline loops: CDR1 SQVTM, CDR2 ANQGSEA. The CDR3 DNA sequence: TGCAGCGTTGTGGAGCGGGAGGCCATGGTTTACGAGCAGTACTTC. It yields the protein CSVVEREAMVYEQYF.

This clonotype was found many times. V usage is TRBV5-1 and J usage is TRBJ1-2, with D perhaps matching TRBD1 (6 bases). The CDR3 sequence is 12 residues long. CDR1 and CDR2 from the germline V gene are SGHRS and YFSETQ. Trimming stripped 0 bases from V and 8 bases from J, with 8 bases between. The CDR3 here is CASSLAGDGYTF. The CDR3 DNA reads TGCGCCAGCAGCTTGGCAGGGGACGGCTACACCTTC.

V gene TRBV7-3 combines with J gene TRBJ2-5; D is perhaps TRBD1 (6 bases). The CDR3 extends over 13 amino acids. Trimming stripped 1 base from V and 3 bases from J, with 6 bases between. CDR1 SGHTA and CDR2 FQGTGA come from the germline V gene. In nucleotides, the CDR3 is TGTGCCAGCAGCTTAAACAGGGAAGAGACCCAGTACTTC. Its protein is CASSLNREETQYF.

The chain uses TRBV24-1 and TRBJ2-5; TRBD1 aligns across 11 bases. The germline gives CDR1 KGHDR, CDR2 SFDVKD. This CDR3 is built from 15 residues. V shed 5 bases, J shed 5 bases, and the junction held 6 bases outside the gene matches. The DNA for the CDR3 is TGTGCCACCAGTGGGACAGGGGGCAATGGGGAGACCCAGTACTTC. This codes for CATSGTGGNGETQYF.

The chain couples TRBV7-8 to TRBJ2-3; the match to TRBD2 covers 12 bases. The germline V gene encodes CDR1 SGHVS and CDR2 FQNEAQ. The CDR3 covers 15 residues. The V segment lost 5 bases and the J segment 11 bases; nucleotides outside the gene matches: 11. The CDR3 sequence: CASSQVLAGGRWQYF. Here the CDR3 DNA reads TGTGCCAGCAGCCAGGTGCTAGCGGGAGGGAGATGGCAGTATTTT.

The chain uses TRBV11-2 and TRBJ2-7; possible D gene TRBD2, 6 bases. Germline V CDR1 and CDR2: SGHAT, FQNNGV. This CDR3 region has 15 residues. Trimming shortened V by 3 bases and J by 2 bases, and 14 bases separated the two germline ends. In nucleotides, the CDR3 is TGTGCCAGCAGCTTCGGGACTCCCGGGCCCTACGAGCAGTACTTC. Translated: CASSFGTPGPYEQYF.

This clonotype was counted between two and nine times. The genes are TRBV5-1 and TRBJ2-1; a possible D gene is TRBD2 (5 bases). This CDR3 has 17 amino acids. V lost 0 bases and J 8 bases, leaving 21 bases between the germline ends. CDR1 SGHRS and CDR2 YFSETQ come from the germline V gene. CDR3 protein: CASSLVGGSLPRDEQFF. The CDR3 bases are TGCGCCAGCAGCTTGGTAGGCGGGTCCCTCCCCCGTGATGAGCAGTTCTTC.